The text below deals with one T cell receptor (beta chain). Only in-frame clones appear in the TCRdb table, and some are missing; sequencing was by immunoSEQ multiplex PCR. The sample lists approximately 160,000 clones; roughly 84% were seen once. The sample is drawn from a study of blood T cell repertoires in COVID-19. V was trimmed by 3 bases and J by 8 bases, leaving 8 bases between them. The CDR3 spans 13 residues. Sequenced sample: peripheral blood. The chain joins TRBV12-3 or TRBV12-4 to TRBJ1-6; D remains unclear. This sequence was found in a man in his fifties or sixties who had recovered from COVID-19. The CDR3 bases are TGTGCCAGCAGTTTGAGGTGGGATTCACCCCTCCACTTT. Its translation is CASSLRWDSPLHF.